Below are 22 T cell receptor beta chains sequenced from a single sample in a study. TCRdb passed the 5' RACE reads through MiXCR, listing each CDR3 protein once. The sample contains around 52,000 distinct CDR3 sequences, about 28% of which appear only once. Material: tumor-infiltrating memory CD4+ T cells sorted from the breast tumor. Subset meaning: memory CD4+ T cells, CD4+CD45RO+CD25-. Source of these receptors: a female donor with breast cancer.

V and J are TRBV5-1 and TRBJ2-5, with D perhaps matching TRBD1 or TRBD2 (5 bases each). The CDR3 extends over 12 amino acids. Trimming removed 9 bases at V and 1 base at J, with 10 bases between. Germline CDR1 is SGHRS and CDR2 is YFSETQ. The CDR3 coding sequence is TGCGCCAACTCGGGGCTCCAAGAGACCCAGTACTTC. Residues: CANSGLQETQYF.

The V gene is TRBV7-2, the J gene TRBJ2-7, with D perhaps TRBD1 (6 bases). This CDR3 comprises 16 residues. The germline V gene encodes CDR1 SGHTA and CDR2 FQGNSA. Trimming pared 2 bases from V and 2 bases from J, leaving 16 bases between. CDR3 nucleotides: TGTGCCAGCAGCTTAAGGGCCGGGACACCGACCTACGAGCAGTACTTC. As protein: CASSLRAGTPTYEQYF.

The DNA of the CDR3 is TGTGCCACCAGTGAGTCAGGGGGCGTTATGGATACGCAGTATTTT. It translates to CATSESGGVMDTQYF. The chain links TRBV24-1 to TRBJ2-3, with TRBD1 matching over 8 bases. Looked up from germline, CDR1 is KGHDR and CDR2 is SFDVKD. The CDR3 is 15 amino acids. Germline trimming cut 4 bases from V and 6 bases from J; bases unmatched to any gene: 8.

V is TRBV4-3 and J is TRBJ2-7; possible D gene TRBD1, 6 bases. CDR3 length equals 15 residues. Germline lookup yields CDR1 LGHNA and CDR2 YSLEER. V was shortened by 1 base and J by 0 bases, with 10 bases between the two germline ends. The CDR3 here is CASSQATGNSYEQYF. CDR3 coding DNA: TGCGCCAGCAGCCAAGCGACAGGAAACTCCTACGAGCAGTACTTC.

The rearrangement uses TRBV4-1 and TRBJ1-2; 7 nucleotides match TRBD1. The germline V gene encodes CDR1 MGHRA and CDR2 YSYEKL. V was clipped by 0 bases and J by 4 bases; unmatched bases: 8. This CDR3 is 16 amino acids long. The CDR3 DNA is TGCGCCAGCAGCCAAGACCCAGGGGGGGCCATCTATGGCTACACCTTC. It is translated as CASSQDPGGAIYGYTF.

J is TRBJ1-1 and V is TRBV5-1, with D tentatively TRBD1 (6 bases). The length of the CDR3 is 15 residues. V was pared by 4 bases and J by 2 bases, with 15 bases between. Germline V gives CDR1 SGHRS, CDR2 YFSETQ. CDR3 in DNA: TGCGCCAGCAGCCTCGGCCCACAGGGTAACACTGAAGCTTTCTTT. Translating it yields CASSLGPQGNTEAFF.

This chain links TRBV5-4 with TRBJ2-4; 9 bases align to TRBD2. Trimming cost V 0 bases and J 0 bases; bases outside gene matches: 1. The CDR3 contains 16 residues. Germline loops: CDR1 SGHNT, CDR2 YYREEE (reference sequence). CDR3: CASSLGLAVAKNIQYF. The CDR3 DNA sequence: TGTGCCAGCAGCTTGGGACTAGCGGTAGCCAAAAACATTCAGTACTTC.

The V and J genes are TRBV6-1 and TRBJ2-1; 8 bases line up with TRBD1. The CDR3 totals 15 residues. Germline V gene data show CDR1 as MNHNS and CDR2 as SASEGT. V was clipped by 2 bases and J by 5 bases; unmatched bases: 5. The CDR3 coding sequence is TGTGCCAGCAGTGAAAGAACAGGGGGACACAATGAGCAGTTCTTC. Translating it yields CASSERTGGHNEQFF.

The J gene is TRBJ2-3, the V gene TRBV5-1, with D possibly matching TRBD1 (5 bases). Trimming took 0 bases from V and 2 from J, leaving 7 bases between them. CDR1 is SGHRS and CDR2 is YFSETQ in the germline V gene. The CDR3 consists of 14 residues. In DNA, the CDR3 is TGCGCCAGCAGCTTGGGACAGCCCACAGATACGCAGTATTTT. It specifies CASSLGQPTDTQYF.

The V gene is TRBV20-1, the J gene TRBJ2-1; D is possibly TRBD1 (5 bases). V gave up 5 bases and J gave up 4 bases, with 21 bases separating them. Per germline, CDR1 DFQATT and CDR2 SNEGSKA (reference sequence). CDR3 length: 16 amino acids. CDR3 region: CSAVPFLGADYNEQFF. The CDR3 coding sequence is TGCAGTGCTGTACCATTTTTAGGGGCCGATTACAATGAGCAGTTCTTC.

This clonotype was picked up a small number of times. The chain is built from TRBV24-1 and TRBJ2-6; TRBD2 is a possible D gene (5 bases). Germline CDR1 KGHDR, CDR2 SFDVKD. The CDR3 is 16 residues long. V was clipped by 1 base and J by 1 base, with 7 bases between them. This CDR3 is CATSDLSGSGANVLTF. CDR3 DNA sequence: TGTGCCACCAGTGATTTATCGGGATCTGGGGCCAACGTCCTGACTTTC.

A few counts support this clonotype. The junction departs from germline at one end; a sequencing error may be responsible. V is TRBV9 and J is TRBJ1-1, with unresolved D. CDR3 size: 15 residues. CDR1 is SGDLS, CDR2 YYNGEE, per germline. This CDR3 reads CASSLRPAANTEALF. In DNA form, the CDR3 reads TGTGCCAGCAGCCTCCGCCCGGCAGCTAACACTGAAGCTCTCTTT.

CDR3 protein: CASSPSRTVATNEKLFF. CDR3 DNA sequence: TGTGCCAGCAGCCCTTCTCGGACAGTAGCAACTAATGAAAAACTGTTTTTT. The chain uses TRBV7-2 and TRBJ1-4; possible D gene TRBD1, 6 bases. The V gene's germline CDR1 is SGHTA and CDR2 FQGNSA. The CDR3 spans 17 residues. Trimming left V 5 bases short and J 0 bases short, with 16 bases between.

There are many counts of this clonotype. This sequence joins TRBV7-9 and TRBJ2-1; 8 bases agree with TRBD2. In germline, CDR1 is SEHNR, CDR2 FQNEAQ (reference sequence). V lost 3 bases and J lost 4; bases outside the gene matches: 5. The CDR3 totals 15 residues. The CDR3 DNA follows: TGTGCCAGCAGCTTTGGTAGCGGGGTTTACAATGAGCAGTTCTTC. Residues: CASSFGSGVYNEQFF.

J is TRBJ1-5 and V is TRBV28; tentatively, D is TRBD1 (5 bases). The V and J ends lost 4 bases and 5 bases respectively, with 12 bases between them. The CDR3 length is 14 residues. Germline-derived CDR1 and CDR2 are MDHEN and SYDVKM. CDR3 sequence (DNA): TGTGCCAGCAGTTGGGACTTGACGTATCAGCCCCAGCATTTT. It yields the protein CASSWDLTYQPQHF. Variable domain in full (rest from reference TRBV28 and TRBJ1-5): DVKVTQSSRYLVKRTGEKVFLECVQDMDHENMFWYRQDPGLGLRLIYFSYDVKMKEKGDIPEGYSVSREKKERFSLILESASTNQTSMYLCASSWDLTYQPQHFGDGTRLSIL.

The genes are TRBV5-1 and TRBJ1-1, with a possible D match to TRBD1 (6 bases). The CDR3 is made up of 15 amino acids. Germline assignment: CDR1 SGHRS and CDR2 YFSETQ. V lost 0 bases and J lost 8, with 17 bases in between. CDR3 region: CASSLGYSGTQEAFF. The CDR3, as DNA: TGCGCCAGCAGCTTGGGGTACTCCGGGACACAGGAAGCTTTCTTT. Based on the CDR3 plus reference TRBV5-1 and TRBJ1-1, the full variable domain is KAGVTQTPRYLIKTRGQQVTLSCSPISGHRSVSWYQQTPGQGLQFLFEYFSETQRNKGNFPGRFSGRQFSNSRSEMNVSTLELGDSALYLCASSLGYSGTQEAFFGQGTRLTVV.

The sample holds many counts of this clonotype. CDR3 residues: CASSLVERTEQYF. In DNA, the CDR3 is TGTGCCAGCAGCTTAGTGGAGCGGACCGAGCAGTACTTC. V is TRBV7-9 and J is TRBJ2-7; D may be TRBD2 (5 bases). This CDR3 is 13 amino acids long. V lost 1 base and J 6 bases, leaving 10 bases between the germline ends. CDR1 and CDR2 (germline): SEHNR, FQNEAQ (reference sequence).

There are a few counts of this clonotype. The V and J genes are TRBV11-3 and TRBJ2-3, with D hard to call. The V gene's germline CDR1 is SGHNT and CDR2 YENEEA. Trimming cost V 10 bases and J 3 bases, with 11 bases left between them. CDR3 length: 12 residues. The CDR3 DNA sequence: TGTGCCATCCAAGGGCGTACAGATACGCAGTATTTT. Encoded protein: CAIQGRTDTQYF.

This chain uses TRBV20-1 with TRBJ1-1; 7 nucleotides agree with TRBD1. Germline V gene lookup returns CDR1 DFQATT and CDR2 SNEGSKA (reference sequence). CDR3 length: 13 amino acids. The trim removed 1 base at V and 1 base at J, leaving 0 bases unmatched. The CDR3 reads CSARGTGNTEAFF. DNA of the CDR3: TGCAGTGCTAGAGGGACAGGGAACACTGAAGCTTTCTTT.

The rearrangement joins TRBV6-5 to TRBJ2-7; TRBD1 or TRBD2 may be the D gene (5 bases each). The CDR3 is made up of 15 amino acids. The V and J ends lost 2 bases and 2 bases respectively, with 13 bases between them. Looked up from germline, CDR1 is MNHEY and CDR2 is SVGAGI. The CDR3 nucleotides read TGTGCCAGCAGTTACAACCGGGACCCAGCCTACGAGCAGTACTTC. Translated, it gives CASSYNRDPAYEQYF.

In this sample, this clonotype turned up a few times. The rearrangement uses TRBV5-1 and TRBJ2-3; 11 bases are shared with TRBD2. The CDR3 is 16 residues long. V shed 4 bases, J shed 6 bases, and the junction held 10 bases outside the gene matches. Germline CDR1 reads SGHRS; CDR2 reads YFSETQ. The CDR3 DNA reads TGCGCCAGCAGCCCGCGGCTAGCGGGAGGCGAGGATACGCAGTATTTT. Amino acid sequence: CASSPRLAGGEDTQYF.

This clonotype was detected ten times or more. This sequence joins TRBV5-1 and TRBJ1-2; the D is unclear. CDR1 is SGHRS, CDR2 YFSETQ, per germline. This CDR3 contains 13 residues. Trimming took 0 bases from V and 5 from J, leaving 8 bases between them. CDR3 region: CASSLALDYGYTF. The CDR3 nucleotides read TGCGCCAGCAGCTTGGCCCTCGATTATGGCTACACCTTC.